The 12 T cell receptor beta chains in this list originate from one sample, sequenced in a study of long-term antiretroviral therapy in people with HIV (dated by TCRdb to 2021 to 2024). The immunoSEQ hsTCRB v3.0 assay was used at survey level resolution to sequence the TRB variable region. Held by TCRdb, this immuneACCESS table contains in-frame sequences only and omits some clones. Under half of the omission traces to an unresolved V gene where checked; the cause of the rest is unknown. The sample table records about 31,000 clones; roughly 88% of these occur just once. The top ten hold 3% to 4% of the sample. The starting material was unsorted PBMCs, obtained 0.8 years before starting antiretroviral therapy. Receptors were obtained from a young man with HIV.

The V call is TRBV11-3, the J call TRBJ2-1; perhaps TRBD1 as D (6 bases). Between the trimmed V and J ends, which lost 1 base and 12 bases, there was a span of 13 bases. The V gene's germline CDR1 is SGHNT and CDR2 YENEEA. The CDR3 sequence is 13 residues long. The CDR3 DNA reads as TGTGCCAGCAGCTTAGGTAGTGGGGGCGGGCAGTTCTTC. This encodes CASSLGSGGGQFF.

The V call is TRBV11-2, the J call TRBJ2-2, with TRBD2 identical over 9 bases. This CDR3 has 16 residues. Germline V gene data show CDR1 as SGHAT and CDR2 as FQNNGV. Trimming removed 4 bases from V and 6 bases from J; junction bases left unmatched: 9. The chain's CDR3 is CASSYLSGRFSGELFF. DNA of the CDR3: TGTGCCAGCAGCTACCTTAGCGGGAGATTCTCCGGGGAGCTGTTTTTT. Full variable domain (outside the CDR3, taken from reference TRBV11-2 and TRBJ2-2): EAGVAQSPRYKIIEKRQSVAFWCNPISGHATLYWYQQILGQGPKLLIQFQNNGVVDDSQLPKDRFSAERLKGVDSTLKIQPAKLEDSAVYLCASSYLSGRFSGELFFGEGSRLTVL.

The J gene is TRBJ1-6, the V gene TRBV6-5, with 7 bases matching TRBD1. The CDR3 totals 15 residues. V lost 6 bases and J lost 5; bases outside the gene matches: 7. Germline CDR1 is MNHEY and CDR2 is SVGAGI. DNA of the CDR3: TGTGCCAGCAGCCTCGGGACAGAGAATAATTCACCCCTCCACTTT. It specifies CASSLGTENNSPLHF.

The V call is TRBV19, the J call TRBJ1-5; TRBD1 matches 9 bases. With V trimmed by 2 bases and J by 6 bases, 2 bases remained unmatched. The CDR3 is 14 residues long. Germline CDR1 LNHDA, CDR2 SQIVND (reference sequence). CDR3 residues: CASSITGGGQPQHF. The CDR3, as DNA: TGTGCCAGTAGTATAACAGGGGGCGGTCAGCCCCAGCATTTT.

The chain combines TRBV7-9 with TRBJ1-5; D is ambiguous. Germline CDR1 SEHNR, CDR2 FQNEAQ (reference sequence). There are 13 residues in the CDR3. V lost 0 bases and J 3 bases, leaving 3 bases between the germline ends. CDR3 protein: CASSLAHNQPQHF. In DNA form, the CDR3 reads TGTGCCAGCAGCTTAGCACACAATCAGCCCCAGCATTTT.

The chain joins TRBV29-1 to TRBJ1-2; 8 nucleotides match TRBD1. Unmatched junction bases numbered 15, after V lost 8 bases and J lost 7 bases. The CDR3 has 14 amino acids. Germline CDR1 reads SQVTM; CDR2 reads ANQGSEA. CDR3 coding DNA: TGCAGCACGGAGGACAGGGAAGAATTAGGTGGCTACACCTTC. Amino acid sequence: CSTEDREELGGYTF.

The chain carries TRBV7-8 and TRBJ1-1; D not certain. The CDR3 length is 16 residues. V was pared by 5 bases and J by 1 base, with 17 bases between. CDR1 and CDR2 from the germline V gene are SGHVS and FQNEAQ. This chain's CDR3 is CASSPRHGRGNTEAFF. The CDR3 DNA reads TGTGCCAGCAGCCCCCGACACGGACGGGGGAACACTGAAGCTTTCTTT. The full variable domain, rest sourced from reference TRBV7-8 and TRBJ1-1, is GAGVSQSPRYKVAKRGQDVALRCDPISGHVSLFWYQQALGQGPEFLTYFQNEAQLDKSGLPSDRFFAERPEGSVSTLKIQRTQQEDSAVYLCASSPRHGRGNTEAFFGQGTRLTVV.

This chain connects TRBV7-8 to TRBJ1-3; D remains unclear. The germline gives CDR1 SGHVS, CDR2 FQNEAQ. Trimming stripped 1 base from V and 0 bases from J, with 7 bases between. This CDR3 is 15 amino acids long. The DNA for the CDR3 is TGTGCCAGCAGCTTAGAAGGGTTCTCTGGAAACACCATATATTTT. The encoded protein is CASSLEGFSGNTIYF. Filled out from reference TRBV7-8 and TRBJ1-3, the complete variable domain reads GAGVSQSPRYKVAKRGQDVALRCDPISGHVSLFWYQQALGQGPEFLTYFQNEAQLDKSGLPSDRFFAERPEGSVSTLKIQRTQQEDSAVYLCASSLEGFSGNTIYFGEGSWLTVV.

In DNA form, the CDR3 reads TGTGCCAGCAGCGTAGCCCCCCTGTACGAGCAGTACTTC. It codes for CASSVAPLYEQYF. The chain has TRBV9 and TRBJ2-7; D remains unclear. V was cut by 0 bases and J by 4 bases, with 8 bases left in between. Germline V lookup: CDR1 SGDLS, CDR2 YYNGEE. CDR3 length equals 13 residues.

The rearrangement uses TRBV2 and TRBJ1-3, with D possibly TRBD1 on 6 matching bases. There are 14 residues in the CDR3. V gave up 2 bases and J gave up 7 bases, with 12 bases separating them. Germline-derived CDR1 and CDR2 are SNHLY and FYNNEI. The CDR3 loop reads CASSESTGRNTIYF. The DNA of the CDR3 is TGTGCCAGCAGTGAATCCACAGGGCGCAACACCATATATTTT.

The rearrangement uses TRBV5-6 and TRBJ2-3; the match to TRBD2 covers 9 bases. CDR1 is SGHDT and CDR2 is YYEEEE in the germline V gene. Trimming at V came to 0 bases and at J to 2 bases, leaving 7 bases not matched to a gene. The CDR3 has 17 amino acids. CDR3 in amino acids: CASSLARREGSTDTQYF. The CDR3 DNA follows: TGTGCCAGCAGCTTGGCCCGGCGGGAGGGCTCCACAGATACGCAGTATTTT. The full variable domain, completed using reference TRBV5-6 and TRBJ2-3, is DAGVTQSPTHLIKTRGQQVTLRCSPKSGHDTVSWYQQALGQGPQFIFQYYEEEERQRGNFPDRFSGHQFPNYSSELNVNALLLGDSALYLCASSLARREGSTDTQYFGPGTRLTVL.

This clone was seen a handful of times. CDR3 sequence reads: CASSQDGGGPLNTGELFF. The CDR3 DNA follows: TGCGCCAGCAGCCAAGATGGGGGGGGACCCTTGAACACCGGGGAGCTGTTTTTT. This sequence joins TRBV4-3 and TRBJ2-2; 7 nucleotides match TRBD2. The trim removed 0 bases at V and 1 base at J, leaving 8 bases unmatched. The CDR3 consists of 18 residues. Germline lookup yields CDR1 LGHNA and CDR2 YSLEER.